Following are 23 T cell receptor beta chains from one sample sequenced in a study of T cell responses to AZD1222 COVID-19 vaccine. TCRdb keeps only in-frame clones here, not all; method: immunoSEQ multiplex PCR. This table holds 140,000 to 150,000 clones, more than 75% found once. The sample consisted of peripheral blood, taken on day 0 of AZD1222 vaccination. All receptors derive from an adult in good health.

This clone has just one count. The CDR3: CASSLTAGGPNTQYF. CDR3 coding DNA: TGTGCCAGCAGTTTAACGGCGGGAGGGCCAAATACGCAGTATTTT. The gene calls are TRBV27 and TRBJ2-3; 9 bases agree with TRBD2. Germline CDR1 reads MNHEY; CDR2 reads SMNVEV (reference sequence). The V segment lost 2 bases and the J segment 7 bases; nucleotides outside the gene matches: 7. This CDR3 has 15 amino acids.

In this sample, this clone turned up once. This chain links TRBV6-5 with TRBJ1-2; D call uncertain. CDR3 length equals 14 residues. Trimming left V 6 bases short and J 8 bases short, with 19 bases between. Germline assignment: CDR1 MNHEY and CDR2 SVGAGI. CDR3 protein: CASSDPRRGKGYTF. The CDR3 nucleotides read TGTGCCAGCAGCGACCCCAGGCGGGGAAAAGGCTACACCTTC.

The rearrangement uses TRBV5-5 and TRBJ2-5, with TRBD2 matching over 7 bases. The CDR3 is 17 residues long. Germline CDR1 reads SGHKS; CDR2 reads YYEKEE (reference sequence). V was pared by 0 bases and J by 3 bases, with 11 bases of the junction left unmatched. CDR3 residues: CASSLGRESMGEETQYF. DNA for the CDR3: TGTGCCAGCAGCTTGGGGCGGGAGTCCATGGGGGAAGAGACCCAGTACTTC.

The chain is built from TRBV4-3 and TRBJ1-2; D unresolved. The germline CDR1 and CDR2 sequences are LGHNA and YSLEER. V was shortened by 4 bases and J by 2 bases, with 14 bases between the two germline ends. The CDR3 is made up of 15 amino acids. CDR3 sequence reads: CASSPDPSPNYGYTF. The DNA of the CDR3 is TGCGCCAGCAGCCCGGACCCATCTCCCAACTATGGCTACACCTTC.

The chain uses TRBV18 and TRBJ2-1; 7 positions match TRBD1. V lost 1 base, J lost 9 bases, and 6 bases stayed unmatched. The germline gives CDR1 KGHSH, CDR2 LQKENI. The CDR3 spans 14 residues. The CDR3 loop reads CASSPQTWTGEQFF. Here the CDR3 DNA reads TGTGCCAGCTCACCACAGACCTGGACAGGTGAGCAGTTCTTC. Based on the CDR3 plus reference TRBV18 and TRBJ2-1, the full variable domain is NAGVMQNPRHLVRRRGQEARLRCSPMKGHSHVYWYRQLPEEGLKFMVYLQKENIIDESGMPKERFSAEFPKEGPSILRIQQVVRGDSAAYFCASSPQTWTGEQFFGPGTRLTVL.

The chain has TRBV7-9 and TRBJ1-1; the D gene is possibly TRBD1 (5 bases). Per the germline V gene, CDR1 is SEHNR and CDR2 is FQNEAQ (reference sequence). The V gene lost 4 bases and the J gene lost 4 bases, with 10 bases spanning the gap. CDR3 length equals 13 residues. The CDR3, as DNA: TGTGCCAGCAGCTCCCCGGGGGGCACTGAAGCTTTCTTT. Translation gives CASSSPGGTEAFF.

The chain recombines TRBV3-1 (or the pseudogene TRBV3-2) with TRBJ2-5, with D perhaps TRBD2 (5 bases). Looked up from germline, CDR1 is LGHDT and CDR2 is YNNKEL (reference sequence). Deletions cut 2 bases from V and 4 bases from J, with 11 bases between. The CDR3 contains 14 residues. The CDR3 DNA follows: TGTGCCAGCAGCCAAATGGCCAGCGGAGAGACCCAGTACTTC. It yields the protein CASSQMASGETQYF.

The chain carries TRBV7-2 and TRBJ1-2; a weak D match, TRBD1 (6 bases). CDR3 length equals 13 residues. Germline V gene sequence: CDR1 SGHTA, CDR2 FQGNSA. V shed 4 bases and J shed 7 bases, with 13 bases lying between them. Written as DNA, the CDR3 is TGTGCCAGCAGCTGGAGGGGGTTTGGTGGCTACACCTTC. Amino acids: CASSWRGFGGYTF.

The rearrangement links TRBV4-3 to TRBJ2-1; 10 nucleotides agree with TRBD2. Trimming removed 6 bases from V and 1 base from J; junction bases left unmatched: 6. The CDR3 totals 16 residues. Germline values: CDR1 LGHNA, CDR2 YSLEER. The CDR3 coding sequence is TGCGCCAGCAGGCGCCAGCGGGAGGGTTCCTACAATGAGCAGTTCTTC. Amino acids: CASRRQREGSYNEQFF.

The V call is TRBV18, the J call TRBJ2-7, with D possibly called TRBD1 or TRBD2 (5 bases each). Trimming took 3 bases from V and 0 from J, leaving 9 bases between them. The CDR3 sequence is 14 residues long. CDR1 is KGHSH and CDR2 is LQKENI in the germline V gene. The CDR3: CASSPGRSSYEQYF. CDR3 nucleotides: TGTGCCAGCTCACCGGGACGGAGCTCCTACGAGCAGTACTTC.

V and J are TRBV11-3 and TRBJ2-3; D uncertain. Germline CDR1 reads SGHNT; CDR2 reads YENEEA. This CDR3 comprises 13 residues. V lost 2 bases and J lost 4, with 7 bases in between. CDR3 sequence: CASSLNPADTQYF. The DNA of the CDR3 is TGTGCCAGCAGCTTAAATCCCGCAGATACGCAGTATTTT.

CDR3: CASSSQGLAQHF. Here the CDR3 DNA reads TGTGCCAGCAGTTCCCAGGGTTTAGCCCAGCATTTT. The genes are TRBV28 and TRBJ1-5; a possible D gene is TRBD1 (5 bases). The germline CDR1 and CDR2 sequences are MDHEN and SYDVKM. The CDR3 extends over 12 amino acids. Trimming shortened V by 4 bases and J by 11 bases, and 12 bases separated the two germline ends.

The chain combines TRBV27 with TRBJ1-1, with TRBD1 as a possible D gene (5 bases). Germline V CDR1 and CDR2: MNHEY, SMNVEV (reference sequence). The length of the CDR3 is 13 residues. Deletions cut 3 bases from V and 5 bases from J, with 10 bases between. The CDR3, as DNA: TGTGCCAGCAGTTTGAGGGGCCGGACTGAAGCTTTCTTT. Amino acid sequence: CASSLRGRTEAFF.

This sequence joins TRBV5-5 and TRBJ2-5; 8 bases match TRBD2. Germline V gives CDR1 SGHKS, CDR2 YYEKEE (reference sequence). Trimming cost V 0 bases and J 5 bases; bases outside gene matches: 6. The CDR3 has 15 residues. The CDR3 spells CASSLGPTSAETQYF. The CDR3 bases are TGTGCCAGCAGCTTGGGGCCGACTAGCGCGGAGACCCAGTACTTC.

This chain uses TRBV6-4 with TRBJ1-1; D remains unclear. CDR3 length equals 13 residues. Germline V gene data show CDR1 as MRHNA and CDR2 as SNTAGT. The V and J ends lost 4 bases and 3 bases respectively, with 9 bases between them. CDR3 loop: CASSAGDDTEAFF. CDR3 nucleotide sequence: TGTGCCAGCAGTGCTGGGGATGACACTGAAGCTTTCTTT.

This clone occurred once. The chain recombines TRBV15 with TRBJ1-1, with unresolved D. The CDR3 runs 16 residues. Trimming removed 4 bases at V and 1 base at J, with 16 bases between. Germline values: CDR1 LNHNV, CDR2 YYDKDF (reference sequence). CDR3 region: CATSKKAGWGNTEAFF. The CDR3 DNA reads TGTGCCACCAGCAAAAAAGCGGGTTGGGGGAACACTGAAGCTTTCTTT.

The chain recombines TRBV28 with TRBJ2-2, with 8 bases identical to TRBD1. J was trimmed by 6 bases and V by 3 bases; bases with no gene match: 6. The CDR3 is 15 residues long. Germline V gene sequence: CDR1 MDHEN, CDR2 SYDVKM. CDR3 bases: TGTGCCAGCAGTTTTTGGCAGGGGGCGTCCGGGGAGCTGTTTTTT. It translates to CASSFWQGASGELFF.

The V call is TRBV7-9, the J call TRBJ1-5; D is ambiguous. Germline V CDR1 and CDR2: SEHNR, FQNEAQ (reference sequence). There are 12 residues in the CDR3. V was pared by 3 bases and J by 9 bases, with 9 bases between. CDR3 bases: TGTGCCAGCAGCTTTGGGGTCTTGCCCCAGCATTTT. Encoded protein: CASSFGVLPQHF.

A single count supports this clone. V gene TRBV6-1 combines with J gene TRBJ1-5, with D possibly TRBD1 on 5 matching bases. Trimming left V 2 bases short and J 5 bases short, with 10 bases between. The CDR3 extends over 14 amino acids. CDR1 and CDR2 from the germline V gene are MNHNS and SASEGT. CDR3 sequence: CASSEQDTYQPQHF. CDR3 nucleotide sequence: TGTGCCAGCAGTGAACAGGACACCTATCAGCCCCAGCATTTT.

The CDR3 DNA reads TGTGCCAGTAGTTCGACAGGGGGCAGCCAGCCCCAGCATTTT. Protein: CASSSTGGSQPQHF. The chain joins TRBV19 to TRBJ1-5; TRBD1 aligns across 10 bases. This CDR3 is built from 14 residues. CDR1 and CDR2 from the germline V gene are LNHDA and SQIVND (reference sequence). V was clipped by 5 bases and J by 7 bases; unmatched bases: 5.

The J gene is TRBJ1-3, the V gene TRBV7-9; D uncertain. Germline CDR1 SEHNR, CDR2 FQNEAQ (reference sequence). The V end lost 3 bases, the J end lost 0 bases, and 12 bases lay between the germline ends. The length of the CDR3 is 16 residues. The CDR3 protein is CASSFGYGYSGNTIYF. CDR3 nucleotide sequence: TGTGCCAGCAGCTTTGGCTACGGCTACTCTGGAAACACCATATATTTT.

The chain recombines TRBV5-1 with TRBJ2-3, with a tentative D call TRBD2 (6 bases). The V gene's germline CDR1 is SGHRS and CDR2 YFSETQ. With 4 bases removed from V and 0 bases from J, the gap between germline ends came to 12 bases. The CDR3 is 15 amino acids. CDR3 nucleotides: TGCGCCAGCAGCGCCGGGGGTCCCAGCACAGATACGCAGTATTTT. This translates into CASSAGGPSTDTQYF.

This clone is a singleton in its sample. The V and J genes are TRBV7-9 and TRBJ1-4; D is ambiguous. CDR1 and CDR2 from the germline V gene are SEHNR and FQNEAQ (reference sequence). The CDR3 has 15 amino acids. The V gene lost 5 bases and the J gene lost 0 bases, with 10 bases spanning the gap. DNA of the CDR3: TGTGCCAGCAGCCTTAAGCGGGCAACTAATGAAAAACTGTTTTTT. The encoded protein is CASSLKRATNEKLFF.